These T cell receptor beta chains were read from a single sample in a study of blood T cell repertoires in COVID-19. The repertoire was sequenced with immunoSEQ multiplex PCR; TCRdb's copy has only in-frame clones and lacks some. Of approximately 22,000 clones listed, around four fifths are singletons. Sequenced sample: peripheral blood. These receptors were obtained from a woman in her seventies with COVID-19, enrolled during active disease. CDR3s leave out the opening cysteine and the closing phenylalanine or tryptophan.

TRBV3-1/TRBV3-2	TRBJ1-2	ASSQAGGLGYT
TRBV6-6	TRBJ1-6	ASNYRGNNSPLH
TRBV4-3	TRBJ2-7	ASSQGFGTSGRQY
TRBV5-1	TRBJ2-5	ASSLAGRETQY
TRBV7-7	TRBJ2-1	ASSLVAGGNNEQF
TRBV7-9	TRBJ2-3	ASSPIGAFPADTQY
TRBV19	TRBJ1-2	ASSIDRLGGAGYGYT
TRBV9	TRBJ1-1	ASAPAGTGSRRNTEAF
TRBV2	TRBJ2-6	ASRRQGGGSGANVLT
TRBV7-8	TRBJ1-2	ASSPLVTGERGYT
TRBV24-1	TRBJ2-3	ATSDPPAGTDTQY
TRBV18	TRBJ1-1	ASSPGQGNTEAF
TRBV7-2	TRBJ2-2	ASSYSGTGELF
TRBV7-2	TRBJ2-2	ASSSQGRTGELF
TRBV7-9	TRBJ2-7	ASSPGRGKTYEQY
TRBV5-1	TRBJ1-1	ASSQGVNTEAF
TRBV11-2	TRBJ2-1	ASSLGQGGYNEQF
TRBV11-2	TRBJ2-5	ASSLKSRYQETQY
TRBV7-3	TRBJ2-5	ASSLQGQETQY
TRBV7-6	TRBJ2-3	ASSLTRGADTQY
TRBV7-3	TRBJ2-7	ASSLTSGPAGEQY
TRBV19	TRBJ2-2	ASSKGGTTTDGELF
TRBV7-6	TRBJ2-5	ASSSGTGIQETQY
TRBV5-1	TRBJ2-7	ASRLSGGASYEQY
TRBV10-2	TRBJ1-6	ASRKQGYNSPLH
TRBV11-2	TRBJ2-3	ASSYSTSTDTQY
TRBV7-2	TRBJ2-1	ASSPGLAGTYNEQF
TRBV6-5	TRBJ2-1	ASSYSRGVENEQF
TRBV6-2/TRBV6-3	TRBJ2-5	ASSYGGGRWETQY
TRBV7-8	TRBJ2-5	ASSFSTSGHQETQY
TRBV28	TRBJ1-2	ASSAEAGLRGYT
TRBV3-1/TRBV3-2	TRBJ2-1	ASSPIGRGVFSGEQF
TRBV2	TRBJ1-2	ASSEDRKGGGYT
TRBV11-2	TRBJ2-3	ASSRLADTQY
TRBV7-9	TRBJ2-7	ASSLAGTQGEQY
TRBV9	TRBJ1-3	ASSALDTSPGNTIY
TRBV12-3/TRBV12-4	TRBJ1-2	ASSLGQGYGYT
TRBV6-2/TRBV6-3	TRBJ1-2	ASSYSKGPVYGYT
TRBV6-5	TRBJ1-1	ALRPYTEAF
TRBV7-9	TRBJ2-7	ASSLIGQLY
TRBV6-5	TRBJ2-7	ASRETADYEQY
TRBV5-4	TRBJ1-2	ASSSPDGANYGYT